Each of the 20 T cell receptor beta chains below was sequenced from the same sample in a study of vaccination effects on CD4 cells after COVID-19. Subsequent to less than twelve days of culture, CD4+ T cells were isolated. By PCR, the person was confirmed to have had SARS-CoV-2 infection between March and December 2020. Either the mRNA-1273 or the BNT162b2 vaccine was given to participants as two doses. Their antigen targets remain unknown. Data came from immunoSEQ multiplex PCR; TCRdb stores just in-frame clones and leaves some out. The sample carries tens of thousands of clones, approximately 82% recorded once. The sample was CD4+ T cells from PBMCs cultured without peptide, taken after COVID-19 vaccination. These receptors were obtained from a human donor who had a prior SARS-CoV-2 infection.

This sequence joins TRBV30 and TRBJ2-3, with D tentatively TRBD2 (6 bases). Germline loops: CDR1 GTSNPN, CDR2 SVGIG (reference sequence). This CDR3 is 12 amino acids long. Trimming stripped 0 bases from V and 9 bases from J, with 10 bases between. CDR3 sequence (DNA): TGTGCCTGGAGTGTACGACGGGGGACGCAGTATTTT. Its translation: CAWSVRRGTQYF.

This clone was observed a handful of times. This rearrangement joins TRBV3-1 (or the pseudogene TRBV3-2) to TRBJ1-2; D is undetermined. V shed 1 base and J shed 0 bases, with 9 bases lying between them. CDR1 and CDR2 (germline): LGHDT, YNNKEL (reference sequence). CDR3 length: 15 residues. CDR3 coding DNA: TGTGCCAGCAGCCAAGCCCTGGGAACTAACTATGGCTACACCTTC. It is translated as CASSQALGTNYGYTF.

The CDR3 here is CASSLRSGSNYGYTF. CDR3 DNA sequence: TGTGCCAGCTCACTCCGATCTGGGTCCAACTATGGCTACACCTTC. V and J are TRBV18 and TRBJ1-2; no definite D call. Germline V gene sequence: CDR1 KGHSH, CDR2 LQKENI. V lost 4 bases to trimming and J lost 2 bases, with 14 bases between them. The CDR3 sequence is 15 residues long.

V and J are TRBV18 and TRBJ1-2; 8 bases are a match to TRBD1. The CDR3 length is 14 residues. CDR1 and CDR2 from the germline V gene are KGHSH and LQKENI. V shed 4 bases and J 3 bases; nucleotides not matched to a gene: 4. CDR3 in DNA: TGTGCCAGCTCACGGGACAGGCGGGACTATGGCTACACCTTC. Residues: CASSRDRRDYGYTF.

This clone was found once. This rearrangement joins TRBV27 to TRBJ2-1; D is perhaps TRBD2 (6 bases). The ends were cut back, 2 bases at V and 6 bases at J, with 11 bases in the middle. Germline V gene sequence: CDR1 MNHEY, CDR2 SMNVEV (reference sequence). The CDR3 runs 14 residues. CDR3 in amino acids: CASSLRAGRNEQFF. CDR3 DNA sequence: TGTGCCAGCAGTTTAAGGGCGGGACGCAATGAGCAGTTCTTC.

This chain connects TRBV9 to TRBJ1-6; no reliable D call. The CDR3 extends over 13 amino acids. From germline, CDR1 is SGDLS and CDR2 YYNGEE. The V end was cut by 4 bases, the J end by 7 bases, with 9 bases between. The CDR3 spells CASSSRPNSPLHF. DNA for the CDR3: TGTGCCAGCAGCTCCCGTCCCAATTCACCCCTCCACTTT.

The V and J genes are TRBV10-3 and TRBJ2-3; 9 nucleotides agree with TRBD2. Germline CDR1 ENHRY, CDR2 SYGVKD. The CDR3 runs 15 residues. The V and J ends lost 0 bases and 3 bases, in that order; junction bases with no gene match: 1. DNA of the CDR3: TGTGCCATCAGTGAGTCGAGCGGGGGGACAGATACGCAGTATTTT. Translated: CAISESSGGTDTQYF.

J is TRBJ1-4 and V is TRBV7-8, with TRBD1 matching 10 bases. This CDR3 region has 15 residues. CDR1 and CDR2 from the germline V gene are SGHVS and FQNEAQ. Germline trimming cut 1 base from V and 10 bases from J; bases unmatched to any gene: 6. Here the CDR3 DNA reads TGTGCCAGCAGCTTAGTTCGAGGACAGGGGGGAAAACTGTTTTTT. It encodes CASSLVRGQGGKLFF.

The chain carries TRBV5-1 and TRBJ2-3; 9 nucleotides agree with TRBD2. V gave up 4 bases and J gave up 4 bases; unmatched junction bases: 4. CDR3 length: 14 residues. Germline CDR1 is SGHRS and CDR2 is YFSETQ. In DNA, the CDR3 is TGCGCCAGCAGCACCACTAGCGGGTCAGATACGCAGTATTTT. Residues: CASSTTSGSDTQYF.

This chain uses TRBV6-2 or TRBV6-3 with TRBJ1-2, with D tentatively TRBD1 (5 bases). This CDR3 has 13 residues. Trimming shortened V by 5 bases and J by 8 bases, and 15 bases separated the two germline ends. Germline assignment: CDR1 MNHEY and CDR2 SVGEGT. CDR3 protein: CASSPAGWDGYTF. In nucleotides, the CDR3 is TGTGCCAGCAGTCCCGCGGGTTGGGACGGCTACACCTTC.

V usage is TRBV6-2 or TRBV6-3 and J usage is TRBJ2-7; the D is unclear. CDR1 and CDR2 from the germline V gene are MNHEY and SVGEGT. This CDR3 region has 13 residues. V shed 2 bases and J shed 3 bases, with 8 bases lying between them. This chain's CDR3 is CASSYPPRYEQYF. DNA for the CDR3: TGTGCCAGCAGTTACCCCCCCCGCTACGAGCAGTACTTC.

The CDR3 here is CASRSGVNEKLFF. The CDR3 DNA sequence: TGTGCCAGCAGGTCTGGGGTTAATGAAAAACTGTTTTTT. V is TRBV5-6 and J is TRBJ1-4; D unresolved. The CDR3 extends over 13 amino acids. The V end lost 5 bases, the J end lost 4 bases, and 9 bases lay between the germline ends. CDR1 SGHDT and CDR2 YYEEEE come from the germline V gene.

This clone was detected only a few times. This chain links TRBV6-5 with TRBJ2-1, with a tentative D call TRBD2 (6 bases). The CDR3 spans 15 residues. Per germline, CDR1 MNHEY and CDR2 SVGAGI. V was trimmed by 6 bases and J by 1 base, leaving 13 bases between them. In nucleotides, the CDR3 is TGTGCCAGCAGAACGGGACTCGCTTCCTACAATGAGCAGTTCTTC. Translating it yields CASRTGLASYNEQFF.

The rearrangement links TRBV4-1 to TRBJ1-5; tentatively, D is TRBD1 (5 bases). The V gene lost 3 bases and the J gene lost 5 bases, with 14 bases spanning the gap. This CDR3 region has 15 residues. CDR1 and CDR2 (germline): MGHRA, YSYEKL. CDR3 sequence reads: CASSHVRGVDQPQHF. CDR3 in DNA: TGCGCCAGCAGCCACGTTCGGGGGGTGGATCAGCCCCAGCATTTT.

V usage is TRBV28 and J usage is TRBJ2-6; D might be TRBD1 (6 bases). Germline loops: CDR1 MDHEN, CDR2 SYDVKM. V was cut by 3 bases and J by 2 bases, with 8 bases left in between. The CDR3 extends over 15 amino acids. The chain's CDR3 is CASSFGGPGANVLTF. CDR3 nucleotide sequence: TGTGCCAGCAGTTTTGGGGGCCCTGGGGCCAACGTCCTGACTTTC.

This chain joins TRBV3-1 (or the pseudogene TRBV3-2) and TRBJ2-3, with 7 bases matching TRBD1. V lost 7 bases and J lost 3; bases outside the gene matches: 16. Germline CDR1 LGHDT, CDR2 YNNKEL (reference sequence). The CDR3 length is 17 residues. CDR3 sequence (DNA): TGTGCCAGCAACAACCTCGGGGCAGGGGGTGGGACAGATACGCAGTATTTT. It encodes CASNNLGAGGGTDTQYF.

The chain couples TRBV3-1 (or the pseudogene TRBV3-2) to TRBJ1-1, with D possibly matching TRBD1 (6 bases). In germline, CDR1 is LGHDT, CDR2 YNNKEL (reference sequence). V shed 4 bases and J shed 3 bases, with 15 bases lying between them. The CDR3 totals 15 residues. CDR3 sequence: CASSPHRVHDTEAFF. The CDR3 region has the DNA TGTGCCAGCAGCCCGCACAGGGTCCATGACACTGAAGCTTTCTTT.

The chain recombines TRBV7-2 with TRBJ2-3; D remains ambiguous. The CDR3 is 15 amino acids. The germline V gene encodes CDR1 SGHTA and CDR2 FQGNSA. V was shortened by 5 bases and J by 0 bases, with 12 bases between the two germline ends. The CDR3 loop reads CASSIAVASTDTQYF. CDR3 nucleotide sequence: TGTGCCAGCAGCATCGCGGTAGCTAGCACAGATACGCAGTATTTT.

This chain joins TRBV7-3 and TRBJ2-3, with D possibly being TRBD2 (7 bases). V gave up 5 bases and J gave up 2 bases, with 17 bases separating them. The CDR3 consists of 16 residues. Germline CDR1 and CDR2: SGHTA and FQGTGA. The CDR3 DNA reads TGTGCCAGCAGCCGATTAGGGGGGGGCCTCACAGATACGCAGTATTTT. Translation gives CASSRLGGGLTDTQYF.

This clone was seen just once. The gene calls are TRBV5-1 and TRBJ1-4; D not certain. Trimming took off 4 bases at V and 6 bases at J, with 16 bases between the two ends. The CDR3 contains 15 residues. Per germline, CDR1 SGHRS and CDR2 YFSETQ. The CDR3 is CASSPAAQTDEKLFF. The CDR3 DNA sequence: TGCGCCAGCAGCCCCGCGGCCCAGACGGATGAAAAACTGTTTTTT.